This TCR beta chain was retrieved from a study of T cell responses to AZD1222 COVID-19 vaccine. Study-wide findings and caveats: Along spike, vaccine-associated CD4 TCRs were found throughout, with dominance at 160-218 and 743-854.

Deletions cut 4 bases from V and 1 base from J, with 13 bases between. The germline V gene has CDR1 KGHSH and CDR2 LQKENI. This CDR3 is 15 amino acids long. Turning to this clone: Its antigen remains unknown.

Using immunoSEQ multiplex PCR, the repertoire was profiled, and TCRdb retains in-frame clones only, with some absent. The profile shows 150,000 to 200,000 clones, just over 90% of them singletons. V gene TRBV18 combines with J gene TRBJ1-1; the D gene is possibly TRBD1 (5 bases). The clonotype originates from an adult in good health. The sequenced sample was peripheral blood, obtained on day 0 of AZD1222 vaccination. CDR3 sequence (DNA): TGTGCCAGCTCACGGGGGTCAGGGACGAACACTGAAGCTTTCTTT. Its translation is CASSRGSGTNTEAFF.